This record looks at one T cell receptor (beta chain) sequence and its context. This entry is derived from a study of blood T cell repertoires in COVID-19. Overall study context: Samples representing acute and convalescent COVID-19 were sourced from the United States, Italy and Spain. PBMCs, B-cell-depleted T cells, or T cells were the source of the cDNA or gDNA that made up the material.

Original processing methods: Amplification of reference gene primers was used by the study to estimate nucleated cell counts. Assay: immunoSEQ multiplex PCR; the TCRdb copy retains only in-frame clones and omits some. V and J calls and clone size are copied from that table; D and trimming were computed from the DNA. The sample lists a few hundred thousand clones; approximately 91% were seen once. This CDR3 spans 19 amino acids. Between the trimmed V and J ends, which lost 10 bases and 2 bases, there was a span of 32 bases. From germline, CDR1 is MNHEY and CDR2 SMNVEV (reference sequence). The chain recombines TRBV27 with TRBJ1-2, with a tentative D call TRBD1 (5 bases). The source is a human donor in a cohort sampled during active COVID-19. The sequencing input was peripheral blood. The CDR3 DNA sequence: TGTGCCACCCAGACAGCGGGACGAAACATCGGGGGAGAAAACTATGGCTACACCTTC. It yields the protein CATQTAGRNIGGENYGYTF.